Below, 2 T cell receptor beta chains from the same sample are listed, as sequenced in a study of T-cell reconstitution after alpha-beta-depleted transplantation in children. Preparation of the TCRbeta library involved a method that used unique molecular identifiers. TCRdb recomputed calls from the PCR reads with MiXCR, one row per CDR3 protein. The sample holds 700,000 to 850,000 distinct CDR3 sequences; approximately 15% are singletons and the top ten take approximately 5%. The sample here was PBMCs, mostly from graft donor cells, taken 360 days after TCRalphabeta/CD19-depleted stem cell transplant. All receptors come from a male patient between 10 and 17 years old who had a stem cell transplant for acute lymphoblastic leukemia, so the T cells may come from the graft donor.

This clonotype was seen ten or more times. The chain combines TRBV5-1 with TRBJ1-4; D might be TRBD1 (5 bases). In germline, CDR1 is SGHRS, CDR2 YFSETQ. CDR3 length: 14 amino acids. Between the trimmed V and J ends, which lost 0 bases and 3 bases, there was a span of 6 bases. CDR3 bases: TGCGCCAGCAGCTTGGGACAGCCTAATGAAAAACTGTTTTTT. Its protein is CASSLGQPNEKLFF.

The chain uses TRBV7-2 and TRBJ2-1; D is unclear. The CDR3 runs to 17 residues. Germline CDR1 reads SGHTA; CDR2 reads FQGNSA. Trimming cost V 4 bases and J 5 bases, with 21 bases left between them. DNA of the CDR3: TGTGCCAGCAGCTCCGAAGGAAAGGGCCAGAGAGACAATGAGCAGTTCTTC. This gives the protein CASSSEGKGQRDNEQFF.